This T cell receptor (beta chain) was identified in a study of shared clonotypes between healthy human individuals. TCRdb's table, derived via immunoSEQ multiplex PCR, lists solely in-frame clones and lacks some. Of 980,000 or so clones in the sample, more than 75% were seen once. Germline V gene data show CDR1 as KGHSH and CDR2 as LQKENI. The CDR3 has 14 residues. Between the trimmed V and J ends, which lost 2 bases and 3 bases, there was a span of 10 bases. Sequences were obtained from memory CD4+ T cells sorted from blood. Subset defined: CD45RA-negative fraction. This clonotype was sampled from a man between 18 and 35 years old in good health. The chain is built from TRBV18 and TRBJ1-1, with D uncertain. The CDR3 DNA reads as TGTGCCAGCTCACCATCCAGCGCGGACACTGAAGCTTTCTTT. As protein: CASSPSSADTEAFF.